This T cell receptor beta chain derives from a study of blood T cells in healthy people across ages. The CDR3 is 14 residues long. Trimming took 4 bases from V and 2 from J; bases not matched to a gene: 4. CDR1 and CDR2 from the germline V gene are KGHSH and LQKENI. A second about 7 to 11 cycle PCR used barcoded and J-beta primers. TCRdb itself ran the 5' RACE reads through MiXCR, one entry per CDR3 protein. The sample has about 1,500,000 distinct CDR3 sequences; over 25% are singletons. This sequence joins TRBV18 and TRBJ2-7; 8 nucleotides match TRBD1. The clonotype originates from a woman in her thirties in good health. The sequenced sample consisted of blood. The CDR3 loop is CASSHATGAYEQYF. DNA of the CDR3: TGTGCCAGCTCACATGCGACAGGGGCCTACGAGCAGTACTTC.